Listed below are T cell receptor beta chains from one sample, sequenced in a study of blood T cell repertoires in COVID-19. Only in-frame clones appear in the TCRdb table, and some are missing; sequencing was by immunoSEQ multiplex PCR. The data hold fewer than 80,000 clones, with around 88% observed a single time. Sample: peripheral blood. The source is a man between 25 and 39 years old with acute or convalescent COVID-19. The CDR3 runs from the conserved cysteine through the conserved F or W. The D gene is left open where the match is weak. The size entry is marked missing in some rows and otherwise reads once, few, many or a size class.

CDR3 protein	CDR3 DNA	J gene	D gene	clone size	V gene
CATSRDLAASGANVLTF	TGTGCCACCAGCAGAGATCTCGCGGCCTCTGGGGCCAACGTCCTGACTTTC	TRBJ2-6	-	-	TRBV15
CASGGQGWHEQFF	TGTGCCAGCGGTGGACAGGGGTGGCATGAGCAGTTCTTC	TRBJ2-1	TRBD1	-	TRBV28
CASSSGGNYGYTF	TGTGCCAGCAGCTCAGGGGGCAACTATGGCTACACCTTC	TRBJ1-2	TRBD1	-	TRBV2
CASSLTSGSSYNEQFF	TGTGCCAGCAGCTTAACTAGCGGGAGCTCCTACAATGAGCAGTTCTTC	TRBJ2-1	TRBD2	-	TRBV13
CASSYSYLVDEQFF	TGTGCCAGCAGTTACTCGTACTTAGTAGATGAGCAGTTCTTC	TRBJ2-1	-	-	TRBV6-2/TRBV6-3
CASSPGGLAGTEQFF	TGTGCCAGCAGTCCCGGGGGGCTAGCGGGAACCGAGCAGTTCTTC	TRBJ2-1	TRBD2	once	TRBV7-3
CASSSNGGYQETQYF	TGCGCCAGCAGCTCAAACGGGGGGTACCAAGAGACCCAGTACTTC	TRBJ2-5	TRBD2	-	TRBV5-1
CASSDWDTRTDTQYF	TGTGCCAGCAGTGATTGGGACACCAGGACAGATACGCAGTATTTT	TRBJ2-3	-	-	TRBV2
CASSTGLALNEQFF	TGTGCCAGCAGCACCGGACTAGCGCTTAATGAGCAGTTCTTC	TRBJ2-1	TRBD2	-	TRBV5-8
CAWSVSADTQYF	TGTGCCTGGAGTGTTTCGGCAGATACGCAGTATTTT	TRBJ2-3	-	-	TRBV30
CASSKNRDRGNNEQFF	TGTGCCAGCAGCAAGAACCGGGACAGGGGTAACAATGAGCAGTTCTTC	TRBJ2-1	TRBD1	-	TRBV7-3
CASRTSRGMGQPQHF	TGTGCCAGCAGGACGTCGCGCGGGATGGGTCAGCCCCAGCATTTT	TRBJ1-5	-	-	TRBV27
CSVAPGQHNEKLFF	TGCAGCGTTGCACCGGGACAGCATAATGAAAAACTGTTTTTT	TRBJ1-4	TRBD1	-	TRBV29-1
CATQREREGENEQFF	TGTGCCACCCAGCGGGAGCGGGAGGGGGAAAATGAGCAGTTCTTC	TRBJ2-1	TRBD2	-	TRBV2
CASSPPASGGWGYEQYF	TGTGCCAGCAGCCCCCCGGCTAGCGGGGGATGGGGGTACGAGCAGTACTTC	TRBJ2-7	TRBD2	-	TRBV11-2
CASSRGLAGGNSYEQYF	TGTGCCAGCAGTCGGGGGCTAGCGGGAGGAAACTCCTACGAGCAGTACTTC	TRBJ2-7	TRBD2	-	TRBV9
CASSRLAAGKETQYF	TGTGCCAGTAGTAGGCTCGCGGCGGGAAAGGAGACCCAGTACTTC	TRBJ2-5	-	-	TRBV19
CAGLGATGLTEAFF	TGTGCCGGACTAGGTGCGACAGGTCTCACTGAAGCTTTCTTT	TRBJ1-1	-	few	TRBV30
CASSSQGYGYTF	TGTGCCAGCAGCTCCCAGGGTTATGGCTACACCTTC	TRBJ1-2	-	-	TRBV7-2
CASENSGSGNTQYF	TGTGCCAGCGAAAATAGCGGGAGTGGAAATACGCAGTATTTT	TRBJ2-3	TRBD2	-	TRBV19
CSCGTIPYEQYF	TGCAGCTGCGGGACTATACCTTACGAGCAGTACTTC	TRBJ2-7	TRBD2	-	TRBV29-1
CAWSLTSAYGYTF	TGTGCCTGGAGTCTGACATCAGCTTATGGCTACACCTTC	TRBJ1-2	-	-	TRBV30
CASSLGALTSTDTQYF	TGTGCCAGCAGTTTGGGCGCCCTTACTAGCACAGATACGCAGTATTTT	TRBJ2-3	-	-	TRBV6-5
CASSILAGIGEKLFF	TGTGCCAGTAGTATCTTGGCGGGTATTGGTGAAAAACTGTTTTTT	TRBJ1-4	-	-	TRBV19
CASSTLAGGLNEQFF	TGTGCCAGCAGCACACTAGCGGGAGGGCTGAATGAGCAGTTCTTC	TRBJ2-1	TRBD2	-	TRBV7-8
CASSQGLAGGDTQYF	TGCGCCAGCAGCCAAGGGCTAGCGGGAGGAGATACGCAGTATTTT	TRBJ2-3	TRBD2	few	TRBV4-3